The sequence of this T cell receptor beta chain was determined in a study of control samples from healthy donors and cancer patients. Produced via immunoSEQ multiplex PCR; TCRdb's table is partial and in-frame only. The table shows some 87,000 clones, with roughly nine tenths occurring only once. Sample: blood. This clonotype was obtained from a man in his thirties or forties in good health.

The CDR3 DNA reads as TGTGCCAGCTCACCAGCAGTTGGGAGGGAGAACACTGAAGCTTTCTTT. This translates into CASSPAVGRENTEAFF. The genes are TRBV18 and TRBJ1-1; the D is unclear. From germline, CDR1 is KGHSH and CDR2 LQKENI. The CDR3 runs 16 residues. Trimming took off 2 bases at V and 1 base at J, with 14 bases between the two ends.